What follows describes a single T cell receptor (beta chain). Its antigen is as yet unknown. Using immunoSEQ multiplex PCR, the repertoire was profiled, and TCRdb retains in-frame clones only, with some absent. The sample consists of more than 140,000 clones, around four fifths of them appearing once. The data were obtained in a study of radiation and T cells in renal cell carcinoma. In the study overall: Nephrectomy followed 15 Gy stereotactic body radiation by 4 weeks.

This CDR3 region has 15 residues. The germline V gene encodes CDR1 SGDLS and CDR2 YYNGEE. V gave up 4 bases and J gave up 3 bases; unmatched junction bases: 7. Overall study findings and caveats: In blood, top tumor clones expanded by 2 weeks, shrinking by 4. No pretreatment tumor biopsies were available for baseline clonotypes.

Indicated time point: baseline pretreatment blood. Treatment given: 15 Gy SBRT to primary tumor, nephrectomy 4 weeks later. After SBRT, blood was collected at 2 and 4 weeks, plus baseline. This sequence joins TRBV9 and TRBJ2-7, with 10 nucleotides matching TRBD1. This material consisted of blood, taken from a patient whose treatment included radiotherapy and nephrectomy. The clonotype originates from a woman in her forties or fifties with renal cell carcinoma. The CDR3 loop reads CASSPRDRGFYEQYF. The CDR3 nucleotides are TGTGCCAGCAGCCCACGGGACAGGGGATTCTACGAGCAGTACTTC.